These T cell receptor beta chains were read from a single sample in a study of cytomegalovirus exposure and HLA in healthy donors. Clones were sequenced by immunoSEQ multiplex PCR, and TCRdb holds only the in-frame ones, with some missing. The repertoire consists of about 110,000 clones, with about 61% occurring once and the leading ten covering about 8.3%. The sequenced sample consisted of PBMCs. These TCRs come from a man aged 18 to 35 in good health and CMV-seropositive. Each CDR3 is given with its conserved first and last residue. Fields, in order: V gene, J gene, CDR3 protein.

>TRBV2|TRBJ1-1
CASTRDSPEAFF
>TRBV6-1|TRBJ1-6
CASSGRSGDSYNSPLHF
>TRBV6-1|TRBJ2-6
CASTGGVSGANVLTF
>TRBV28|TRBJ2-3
CASLRVVADTQYF
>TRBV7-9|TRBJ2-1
CASSAGGGLMDEQFF
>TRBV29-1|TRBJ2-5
CSVAVRGGQETQYF
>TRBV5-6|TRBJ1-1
CASSRGTAITEAFF
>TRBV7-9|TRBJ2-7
CASSPQTSSYEQYF
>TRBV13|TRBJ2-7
CASSPGGRGDYEQYF
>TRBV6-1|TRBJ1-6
CASSLTGPNSPLHF
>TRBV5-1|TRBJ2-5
CASSLERKAQETQYF
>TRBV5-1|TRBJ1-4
CASSLDSEKLFF
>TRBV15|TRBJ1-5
CATKPIVGSQHF
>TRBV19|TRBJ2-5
CASSTRQGMETQYF
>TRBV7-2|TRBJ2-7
CASSGTVSYEQYF
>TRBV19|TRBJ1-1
CASRSRKGPEAFF
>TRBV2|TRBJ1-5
CASALGRLVNQPQHF
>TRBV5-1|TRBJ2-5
CASSPKDRGLGETQYF
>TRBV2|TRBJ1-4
CASTRKTGSSEKLFF
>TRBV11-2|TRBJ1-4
CASSSVRGYNEKLFF
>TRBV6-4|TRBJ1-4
CASSDPDRGRREKLFF
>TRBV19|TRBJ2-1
CASSVGTRSYNEQFF
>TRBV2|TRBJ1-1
CASSVELNTEAFF
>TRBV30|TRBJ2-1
CAWSVLQGGHNEQFF
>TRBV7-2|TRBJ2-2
CASSLMTENTGELFF
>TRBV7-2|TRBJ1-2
CASSLDPGNYGYTF
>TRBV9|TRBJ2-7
CASSVSVGTGGEQYF